Listed below are T cell receptor beta chains from one sample, sequenced in a study of early T cells in non-severe SARS-CoV-2 infection. Via MiXCR, TCRdb re-called the 5' RACE reads, giving one row per CDR3 protein. Here the sample spans 80,000 to 95,000 distinct CDR3 sequences, about 12% being singletons. The sequencing input was whole blood. The receptors shown here come from an adult who was a healthcare worker with PCR-confirmed SARS-CoV-2 infection or an uninfected control (not recorded which). Both conserved end residues are part of each CDR3. A D gene is named only where the DNA matches it firmly. Clone size, where shown, is once, few, many, or a class for clones that have expanded.

j_call cdr3_length d_call v_call clone_size cdr3_nt cdr3_aa
TRBJ1-2 14 TRBD1 TRBV7-9 many TGTGCCAGCAGCTGGGGACAGTCTTCCTATGGCTACACCTTC CASSWGQSSYGYTF
TRBJ2-1 18 TRBD2 TRBV20-1 few TGCAGTGCAACGGGGGGACTAGCGGGAGCCAGCTCCTACAATGAGCAGTTCTTC CSATGGLAGASSYNEQFF
TRBJ1-1 19 NA TRBV7-6 NA TGTGCCAGCAGCTCGGACTCATTCATATTCCGAGCAACGAACACTGAAGCTTTCTTT CASSSDSFIFRATNTEAFF
TRBJ2-1 12 NA TRBV6-6 few TGTGCCAGCAGTCTATTCGGGGTCGAGCAGTTCTTC CASSLFGVEQFF
TRBJ2-7 16 TRBD2 TRBV11-3 NA TGTGCCAGCAGCTTAGTCCTCCTAGCGGGAAGTTACGAGCAGTACTTC CASSLVLLAGSYEQYF
TRBJ1-2 15 TRBD1 TRBV29-1 NA TGCAGCGTTGATCGCCCGGGACAGTCATACTATGGCTACACCTTC CSVDRPGQSYYGYTF
TRBJ2-5 14 NA TRBV12-2 few TGTGCAAGTCGCTTAGTGGGACTAAAAGAGACCCAGTACTTC CASRLVGLKETQYF
TRBJ1-5 16 NA TRBV24-1 NA TGTGCCACCAGCGACCACACAGGTTTCGGCAATCAGCCCCAGCATTTT CATSDHTGFGNQPQHF
TRBJ2-7 15 NA TRBV7-8 few TGTGCCAGCAGCTTTGCCTGGGGCGGGTTTTACGAGCAGTACTTC CASSFAWGGFYEQYF
TRBJ2-3 16 TRBD2 TRBV5-4 NA TGTGCCAGCATCAATGAGCGGGAGCCTAGCACAGATACGCAGTATTTT CASINEREPSTDTQYF
TRBJ2-7 14 TRBD1 TRBV20-1 once TGCAGTGCTGTGTCCGGGACAGGGGGGTACGAGCAGTACTTC CSAVSGTGGYEQYF
TRBJ2-1 14 NA TRBV6-5 few TGTGCCAGCAGTTGGTTAGCGAAATCCAATGAGCAGTTCTTC CASSWLAKSNEQFF
TRBJ2-5 13 NA TRBV5-1 few TGCGCCAGCAGCTTCCAGGTCCAAGAGACCCAGTACTTC CASSFQVQETQYF
TRBJ2-1 13 TRBD1 TRBV7-8 NA TGTGCCAGCAGTATAACAGGGGACAATGAGCAGTTCTTC CASSITGDNEQFF
TRBJ2-7 17 TRBD1 TRBV7-8 many TGTGCCAGCAGCTCTAGCCGGATGACAGGGGGCTCCTACGAGCAGTACTTC CASSSSRMTGGSYEQYF
TRBJ2-3 14 TRBD2 TRBV7-2 few TGTGCCAGCAGCATGACTAGCGGGAGTTATACGCAGTATTTT CASSMTSGSYTQYF